The 14 T cell receptor beta chains below were found in one sample sequenced in a study of blood T cell repertoires in COVID-19. Sequenced by immunoSEQ multiplex PCR; TCRdb stores in-frame clones only, minus some. The top ten clones hold less than 0.6% of a sample with tens of thousands of clones, about 90% of them seen once. Sequences were obtained from peripheral blood. These receptors were collected from a man between 50 and 59 years old with COVID-19, enrolled during active disease.

The CDR3 reads CASMFPGQGYEQYF. As DNA, the CDR3 is TGTGCCAGCATGTTCCCCGGACAGGGTTACGAGCAGTACTTC. V and J are TRBV2 and TRBJ2-7; 8 bases fit TRBD1. From germline, CDR1 is SNHLY and CDR2 FYNNEI. Trimming cost V 7 bases and J 4 bases; bases outside gene matches: 9. CDR3 length equals 14 residues.

The rearrangement joins TRBV12-3 or TRBV12-4 to TRBJ1-1; D unresolved. The CDR3 is made up of 13 amino acids. V gave up 3 bases and J gave up 3 bases, with 8 bases separating them. The CDR3 is CASSLQVDTEAFF. The CDR3 coding sequence is TGTGCCAGCAGTTTGCAGGTGGACACTGAAGCTTTCTTT.

The chain's CDR3 is CASSYGTPNTGELFF. CDR3 bases: TGTGCCAGTAGCTACGGGACACCGAACACCGGGGAGCTGTTTTTT. The chain is built from TRBV19 and TRBJ2-2; D is perhaps TRBD1 (6 bases). The ends were cut back, 6 bases at V and 0 bases at J, with 11 bases in the middle. Germline-derived CDR1 and CDR2 are LNHDA and SQIVND (reference sequence). The CDR3 sequence is 15 residues long.

The V gene is TRBV7-2, the J gene TRBJ2-7, with 11 bases matching TRBD2. CDR3 size: 17 residues. Germline CDR1 SGHTA, CDR2 FQGNSA. Trimming cost V 3 bases and J 2 bases; bases outside gene matches: 9. The chain's CDR3 is CASSLDVAGGITYEQYF. The CDR3 DNA is TGTGCCAGCAGCTTGGATGTAGCGGGAGGGATCACCTACGAGCAGTACTTC.

The chain is built from TRBV7-8 and TRBJ1-5; TRBD1 might be the D (6 bases). From germline, CDR1 is SGHVS and CDR2 FQNEAQ. The CDR3 runs 17 residues. V was cut by 2 bases and J by 2 bases, with 16 bases left in between. The CDR3 is CASSLFEAGEGNQPQHF. The DNA of the CDR3 is TGTGCCAGCAGCTTATTCGAAGCAGGGGAAGGCAATCAGCCCCAGCATTTT.

The chain couples TRBV15 to TRBJ2-5; 13 nucleotides agree with TRBD2. The CDR3 has 18 residues. Germline lookup yields CDR1 LNHNV and CDR2 YYDKDF (reference sequence). The trim removed 5 bases at V and 0 bases at J, leaving 9 bases unmatched. The CDR3: CATSRGTSGIINQETQYF. The CDR3 DNA follows: TGTGCCACCAGCCGCGGGACTAGCGGGATTATTAACCAAGAGACCCAGTACTTC. Looking up the rest from reference TRBV15 and TRBJ2-5 gives the full variable domain: DAMVIQNPRYQVTQFGKPVTLSCSQTLNHNVMYWYQQKSSQAPKLLFHYYDKDFNNEADTPDNFQSRRPNTSFCFLDIRSPGLGDTAMYLCATSRGTSGIINQETQYFGPGTRLLVL.

V usage is TRBV20-1 and J usage is TRBJ2-7, with 7 nucleotides matching TRBD2. Looked up from germline, CDR1 is DFQATT and CDR2 is SNEGSKA (reference sequence). J gave up 11 bases and V 6 bases, and 10 bases lay outside the gene matches. The length of the CDR3 is 11 residues. In DNA, the CDR3 is TGCAGTGCAAAACCGGGACTAAAAGAGTACTTC. This translates into CSAKPGLKEYF.

The chain is built from TRBV7-2 and TRBJ2-1, with 11 bases identical to TRBD1. The CDR3 covers 15 residues. J lost 6 bases, V lost 0 bases, and 1 base had no gene match. Germline V gives CDR1 SGHTA, CDR2 FQGNSA. The CDR3 here is CASSLAGQGVNEQFF. The CDR3 bases are TGTGCCAGCAGCTTAGCGGGACAGGGGGTCAATGAGCAGTTCTTC.

Regarding this clone: Other DNA sequences in the same sample also yield this CDR3. This chain links TRBV27 with TRBJ2-7, with D tentatively TRBD2 (5 bases). CDR1 is MNHEY and CDR2 is SMNVEV in the germline V gene (reference sequence). The CDR3 covers 14 residues. Between the trimmed V and J ends, which lost 3 bases and 3 bases, there was a span of 12 bases. CDR3 nucleotide sequence: TGTGCCAGCAGTTTGTCAGGACGGGGCTACGAGCAGTACTTC. Encoded protein: CASSLSGRGYEQYF.

The gene calls are TRBV19 and TRBJ2-2; TRBD2 might be the D (6 bases). CDR3 length: 14 amino acids. With 7 bases removed from V and 6 bases from J, the gap between germline ends came to 15 bases. From germline, CDR1 is LNHDA and CDR2 SQIVND (reference sequence). The CDR3 here is CASTPRGDAGELFF. DNA of the CDR3: TGTGCCAGTACCCCCCGCGGGGACGCCGGGGAGCTGTTTTTT.

This chain connects TRBV3-1 (or the pseudogene TRBV3-2) to TRBJ2-1; 11 bases are a match to TRBD2. V dropped 0 bases and J dropped 2; count of bases not matched to a gene: 6. This CDR3 has 18 residues. Germline V gene data show CDR1 as LGHDT and CDR2 as YNNKEL (reference sequence). For the CDR3, the DNA is TGTGCCAGCAGCCAAGAACTAGCGGGAGCCCTTGCCTACAATGAGCAGTTCTTC. This sequence encodes CASSQELAGALAYNEQFF.

This sequence joins TRBV19 and TRBJ1-6; D may be TRBD1 (5 bases). CDR3 size: 14 residues. The V and J ends lost 3 bases and 10 bases respectively, with 13 bases between them. The germline V gene encodes CDR1 LNHDA and CDR2 SQIVND (reference sequence). CDR3 loop: CASSMRGIDSPLHF. The CDR3 bases are TGTGCCAGTAGTATGCGGGGGATAGACTCACCCCTCCACTTT.

CDR3 nucleotide sequence: TGTGCCAGCAGCTTGGGACAGGGGGCAAACACCATATATTTT. This encodes CASSLGQGANTIYF. J is TRBJ1-3 and V is TRBV13; 12 positions match TRBD1. The CDR3 runs 14 residues. The V segment lost 3 bases and the J segment 6 bases; nucleotides outside the gene matches: 0. CDR1 PRHDT and CDR2 FYEKMQ come from the germline V gene (reference sequence). Full variable domain (missing parts from reference TRBV13 and TRBJ1-3): AAGVIQSPRHLIKEKRETATLKCYPIPRHDTVYWYQQGPGQDPQFLISFYEKMQSDKGSIPDRFSAQQFSDYHSELNMSSLELGDSALYFCASSLGQGANTIYFGEGSWLTVV.

The V and J genes are TRBV12-5 and TRBJ2-6, with a possible D match to TRBD2 (5 bases). Looked up from germline, CDR1 is LGHNT and CDR2 is FRNRAP. V lost 2 bases to trimming and J lost 2 bases, with 19 bases between them. The CDR3 sequence is 19 residues long. CDR3 sequence: CASGLLTFRTVAGANVLTF. CDR3 nucleotide sequence: TGTGCTAGTGGTTTGCTAACGTTCCGGACTGTCGCTGGGGCCAACGTCCTGACTTTC.